The text below deals with one TCR beta chain. Its cognate antigen is unknown. Noted treatment: 15 to 20 received Ad26.COV2.S at low or high dose, single or two shots; several received placebo; per-sample allocation not given. Collection of samples fell on day 63 after the first vaccine or placebo injection. This entry is derived from a study of Ad26.COV2.S vaccination and SARS-CoV-2 variants. At the level of the study: Once or twice, 56 days apart, Ad26.COV2.S was delivered intramuscularly. Findings and caveats of the study: Analyses of TCR breadth and depth may have underestimated total T cell responses.

The protocol was immunoSEQ multiplex PCR, while the TCRdb copy is restricted to in-frame clones and leaves out a portion. The sample shows some 370,000 clones, 80% to 90% of them seen only once. Germline-derived CDR1 and CDR2 are KGHDR and SFDVKD. The V and J ends lost 4 bases and 3 bases, in that order; junction bases with no gene match: 7. The CDR3 spans 17 residues. The chain joins TRBV24-1 to TRBJ2-2; 10 positions agree with TRBD1. This clonotype was obtained from a person between 18 and 65 years old who received the Ad26.COV2.S COVID-19 vaccine or a placebo. The source was peripheral blood, collected in a trial of Ad26.COV2.S vaccine versus placebo. CDR3 sequence (DNA): TGTGCCACCAGTGACTGGGGGACAGGGGTCGACACCGGGGAGCTGTTTTTT. It is translated as CATSDWGTGVDTGELFF.